Listed below are T cell receptor beta chains from one sample, sequenced in a study of T-cell reconstitution after alpha-beta-depleted transplantation in children. TCRdb used MiXCR to reprocess the PCR reads, holding one entry per CDR3 protein. The top ten hold approximately 4.1% of the sample, which has about 610,000 distinct CDR3 sequences, roughly a tenth seen once. The specimen was PBMCs from the stem cell graft donor, collected from the stem cell graft. These TCRs come from a human donor who donated a stem cell graft to a child with acute myeloid leukemia. Each CDR3 is given with its conserved first and last residue. Fields, in order: D gene, V gene, J gene, clone size, CDR3 DNA, CDR3 protein. The D gene is left open where the match is weak. Where a row states a size, it is once, few, many or the class of an expanded clone; other rows omit it.

>TRBD2|TRBV20-1|TRBJ2-3|few
TGCAGTGCACCAACTAGCGGGAGTGCAGATACGCAGTATTTT
CSAPTSGSADTQYF
>NA|TRBV5-1|TRBJ2-5|NA
TGCGCCAGCAGCCGCTCTGGGGAAGACAAAGAGACCCAGTACTTC
CASSRSGEDKETQYF
>NA|TRBV5-1|TRBJ2-3|NA
TGCGCCAGCAGCTTGAGGTCCGGCGGGATTATCACAGATACGCAGTATTTT
CASSLRSGGIITDTQYF
>TRBD2|TRBV9|TRBJ2-1|many
TGTGCCAGCAGCGTAGATAGCGGGGTATACAATGAGCAGTTCTTC
CASSVDSGVYNEQFF
>TRBD1|TRBV20-1|TRBJ1-2|NA
TGCAGTGCGGGAACAGGGGGGTATAATGGCTACACCTTC
CSAGTGGYNGYTF
>NA|TRBV12-3/TRBV12-4|TRBJ1-2|many
TGTGCCAGCAGTCCCCAGACTATGAACTATGGCTACACCTTC
CASSPQTMNYGYTF
>NA|TRBV20-1|TRBJ1-5|few
TGCAGTGCTAGAGGGGAGGGTTTCCAGCCCCAGCATTTT
CSARGEGFQPQHF
>NA|TRBV5-1|TRBJ2-1|many
TGCGCCAGCAGCTTTTTGGTACAGATCAATGAGCAGTTCTTC
CASSFLVQINEQFF
>NA|TRBV6-5|TRBJ2-1|NA
TGTGCCAGCAGATTACCCGGATCGGATGAGCAGTTCTTC
CASRLPGSDEQFF
>NA|TRBV7-9|TRBJ1-1|many
TGTGCCAGCAGCTTAGCTGGAGGGGGGCGAGTTGAAACTGAAGCTTTCTTT
CASSLAGGGRVETEAFF
>TRBD1|TRBV10-3|TRBJ2-5|NA
TGTGCCACCAAGGGACAGGGTGAAGGGGAGACCCAGTACTTC
CATKGQGEGETQYF
>NA|TRBV25-1|TRBJ2-3|few
TGTGCCAGCAGTGGAAGGGGGAAAAGGGATACGCAGTATTTT
CASSGRGKRDTQYF
>NA|TRBV20-1|TRBJ1-2|NA
TGCAGTGCCCCGGCGCTCACCTTC
CSAPALTF
>TRBD2|TRBV7-2|TRBJ2-7|few
TGTGCCAGCAGCTTATTAGCGTGGGAGGGGAGCTCCTACGAGCAGTACTTC
CASSLLAWEGSSYEQYF
>TRBD2|TRBV2|TRBJ2-1|NA
TGTGCCAGCATTGGACTAGCGGGACTTCCCCCACGCAATGAGCAGTTCTTC
CASIGLAGLPPRNEQFF
>TRBD2|TRBV4-2|TRBJ2-5|NA
TGTGCCAGCAGCCAAGATCTGACTAGCGGGAACCAAGAGACCCAGTACTTC
CASSQDLTSGNQETQYF
>TRBD1|TRBV12-3/TRBV12-4|TRBJ1-3|many
TGTGCCAGCAGTATGACAGGGGGCTCTGGAAACACCATATATTTT
CASSMTGGSGNTIYF
>TRBD2|TRBV20-1|TRBJ2-1|NA
TGCAGTGCTAAACTCCGACTAGCGGGCAATGAGCAGTTCTTC
CSAKLRLAGNEQFF
>NA|TRBV10-3|TRBJ2-1|NA
TGTGCCATCAGCCAGGGGTTTTCATACAATGAGCAGTTCTTC
CAISQGFSYNEQFF
>NA|TRBV20-1|TRBJ2-6|NA
TGCAGTGCTTCGGCCCCCTCTGGGGCCAACGTCCTGACTTTC
CSASAPSGANVLTF
>NA|TRBV29-1|TRBJ2-1|many
TGCAGCGTCAGGATGAGGGGGGAGCAGTTCTTC
CSVRMRGEQFF
>NA|TRBV7-2|TRBJ1-1|NA
TGTGCCAGCAGCTCATTGGTGTCGGGAACTGAAGCTTTCTTT
CASSSLVSGTEAFF
>NA|TRBV2|TRBJ2-5|NA
TGTGCCAGCAGTGGGAGACTGAAAGAGACCCAGTACTTC
CASSGRLKETQYF
>NA|TRBV12-3/TRBV12-4|TRBJ2-1|few
TGTGCCAGCAGTTTAGGCTCCAACCACAACTTC
CASSLGSNHNF
>NA|TRBV7-9|TRBJ2-1|few
TGTGCCAGCAGCCCCTCCCCTGAAGGTGAGCAGTTCTTC
CASSPSPEGEQFF
>NA|TRBV29-1|TRBJ2-1|few
TGCAGCGTTGAAGACCCCGGGACTCGCCCCTTCTACAATGAGCAGTTCTTC
CSVEDPGTRPFYNEQFF
>TRBD2|TRBV14|TRBJ2-3|NA
TGTGCCAGCAGCCAAGTACGGTCAGGAGCGGGAGTAACAGATACGCAGTATTTT
CASSQVRSGAGVTDTQYF